The 22 T cell receptor beta chains reported below all come from one sample, sequenced in a study of cytotoxic CD8 clonotypes in ibrutinib-treated CLL. TCRdb's copy holds only in-frame clones and misses some; the assay was immunoSEQ multiplex PCR. The repertoire holds around 70,000 clones, 90% seen once, with roughly 3% in the top ten. This material consisted of PBMCs, taken after 12 months of ibrutinib treatment. These receptors were taken from a human donor with chronic lymphocytic leukemia.

The V and J genes are TRBV2 and TRBJ1-6, with a tentative D call TRBD1 (6 bases). Germline CDR1 SNHLY, CDR2 FYNNEI. The V end lost 8 bases, the J end lost 3 bases, and 14 bases lay between the germline ends. The CDR3 is made up of 15 amino acids. CDR3 DNA: TGTGCCAGCTCAGGGACGGACAGCTATAATTCACCCCTCCACTTT. It yields the protein CASSGTDSYNSPLHF.

V is TRBV5-1 and J is TRBJ1-1; no clear D gene. Trimming took 4 bases from V and 1 from J, leaving 17 bases between them. The CDR3 extends over 16 amino acids. CDR1 is SGHRS and CDR2 is YFSETQ in the germline V gene. The DNA for the CDR3 is TGCGCCAGCAGCCCTAGAGTCTTCGACGGGAACACTGAAGCTTTCTTT. It specifies CASSPRVFDGNTEAFF.

CDR3 in DNA: TGTGCCAGCAGTCTTGGGTCAGGAAGCCAAGAGACCCAGTACTTC. This encodes CASSLGSGSQETQYF. V and J are TRBV27 and TRBJ2-5, with no clear D. This CDR3 spans 15 amino acids. V lost 5 bases and J lost 1, with 14 bases in between. CDR1 and CDR2 from the germline V gene are MNHEY and SMNVEV (reference sequence).

This chain joins TRBV7-6 and TRBJ2-1, with TRBD1 matching over 8 bases. From germline, CDR1 is SGHVS and CDR2 FNYEAQ. The CDR3 totals 13 residues. V trimming: 3 bases; J trimming: 8 bases; junction bases outside the gene matches: 3. The CDR3 protein is CASSFGQGYEQFF. In DNA, the CDR3 is TGTGCCAGCAGCTTCGGACAGGGCTATGAGCAGTTCTTC.

The rearrangement links TRBV19 to TRBJ2-1; 8 bases fit TRBD2. Germline CDR1 is LNHDA and CDR2 is SQIVND (reference sequence). The CDR3 covers 16 residues. J lost 5 bases, V lost 4 bases, and 10 bases had no gene match. CDR3 sequence (DNA): TGTGCCAGTAGTAGGTTTGGTACTAGCGGTAACAATGAGCAGTTCTTC. Translation: CASSRFGTSGNNEQFF.

This clone occurred once. The chain couples TRBV10-3 to TRBJ1-5, with a tentative D call TRBD1 (5 bases). Trimming stripped 5 bases from V and 5 bases from J, with 10 bases between. The CDR3 has 13 residues. Germline-derived CDR1 and CDR2 are ENHRY and SYGVKD. CDR3 loop: CAISIDSDQPQHF. The CDR3, as DNA: TGTGCCATCAGTATAGACAGTGATCAGCCCCAGCATTTT.

This clone has just one count. The genes are TRBV19 and TRBJ2-6; perhaps TRBD2 as D (5 bases). The CDR3 has 17 residues. Germline CDR1 LNHDA, CDR2 SQIVND (reference sequence). V shed 4 bases and J shed 2 bases, with 15 bases lying between them. CDR3 coding DNA: TGTGCCAGTAGTAAAGTCGGCGGGTTGGCTGGGGCCAACGTCCTGACTTTC. Encoded protein: CASSKVGGLAGANVLTF.

V is TRBV11-2 and J is TRBJ1-1; D is unresolved. CDR1 and CDR2 from the germline V gene are SGHAT and FQNNGV. Trimming took off 1 base at V and 7 bases at J, with 22 bases between the two ends. The length of the CDR3 is 17 residues. CDR3 coding DNA: TGTGCCAGCAGCTTAGTAGGGTATTCGGGAAACCGGTTTGAAGCTTTCTTT. Its protein product is CASSLVGYSGNRFEAFF.

V gene TRBV10-2 combines with J gene TRBJ2-1; possibly TRBD2 for D (5 bases). V lost 0 bases and J lost 7, with 13 bases in between. Germline V gives CDR1 WSHSY, CDR2 SAAADI. The CDR3 spans 15 residues. In DNA, the CDR3 is TGCGCCAGCAGTGAGTCTGGGAACCCGGGAAATGAGCAGTTCTTC. It codes for CASSESGNPGNEQFF.

The J gene is TRBJ2-7, the V gene TRBV5-5; TRBD1 aligns across 9 bases. This CDR3 contains 15 residues. Germline V CDR1 and CDR2: SGHKS, YYEKEE (reference sequence). Trimming at V came to 0 bases and at J to 6 bases, leaving 7 bases not matched to a gene. The CDR3 sequence is CASSLVDGTGIEQYF. In DNA, the CDR3 is TGTGCCAGCAGCTTGGTCGACGGGACAGGGATCGAGCAGTACTTC.

The chain couples TRBV4-1 to TRBJ1-1; 10 bases are a match to TRBD1. The J segment lost 3 bases and the V segment lost 1 base, leaving 5 bases of the junction unmatched. CDR3 length equals 16 residues. The germline CDR1 and CDR2 sequences are MGHRA and YSYEKL. CDR3 in DNA: TGCGCCAGCAGCCAAGTTCCGGGACAGGGGTACACTGAAGCTTTCTTT. It is translated as CASSQVPGQGYTEAFF.

The V and J genes are TRBV21-1 and TRBJ2-2; the table's D gene call, TRBD2, was not cross checked with the DNA. TRBV21-1 is noted as a pseudogene. This CDR3 comprises 18 residues. CDR3 DNA sequence: TGTGCCAGCAGCAATTTAGGGCTAGCGGGAACCGACACCGGGGAGCTGTTTTTT. Residues: CASSNLGLAGTDTGELFF.

V usage is TRBV19 and J usage is TRBJ1-5; a weak D match, TRBD1 (6 bases). The germline gives CDR1 LNHDA, CDR2 SQIVND (reference sequence). V lost 2 bases and J 7 bases, leaving 15 bases between the germline ends. The CDR3 is 15 amino acids. This CDR3 is CASSIRGDAGQPQHF. In DNA form, the CDR3 reads TGTGCCAGTAGTATAAGGGGGGACGCAGGACAGCCCCAGCATTTT.

This chain links TRBV11-3 with TRBJ2-3; D unclear. CDR1 is SGHNT, CDR2 YENEEA, per germline. V was shortened by 4 bases and J by 0 bases, with 20 bases between the two germline ends. The CDR3 sequence is 18 residues long. DNA of the CDR3: TGTGCCAGCAGCTCACCGGATAGGGCGCCATCTAGCACAGATACGCAGTATTTT. This sequence encodes CASSSPDRAPSSTDTQYF. Complete variable domain (other parts from reference TRBV11-3 and TRBJ2-3): EAGVVQSPRYKIIEKKQPVAFWCNPISGHNTLYWYLQNLGQGPELLIRYENEEAVDDSQLPKDRFSAERLKGVDSTLKIQPAELGDSAVYLCASSSPDRAPSSTDTQYFGPGTRLTVL.

This chain connects TRBV7-9 to TRBJ1-1; no firm D call. The CDR3 sequence is 12 residues long. V lost 4 bases, J lost 11 bases, and 14 bases lay in between. In germline, CDR1 is SEHNR, CDR2 FQNEAQ (reference sequence). The CDR3 region is CASSSPGIQAFF. The CDR3 nucleotides are TGTGCCAGCAGCTCCCCCGGCATTCAGGCTTTCTTT.

V is TRBV6-5 and J is TRBJ2-5; no clear D gene. V was clipped by 2 bases and J by 3 bases, with 7 bases between them. The germline CDR1 and CDR2 sequences are MNHEY and SVGAGI. The CDR3 has 13 amino acids. The CDR3 DNA reads TGTGCCAGCAGTTACCAAGGGAAAGAGACCCAGTACTTC. This sequence encodes CASSYQGKETQYF.

The V gene is TRBV7-2, the J gene TRBJ1-2, with 9 bases aligning to TRBD1. Germline lookup yields CDR1 SGHTA and CDR2 FQGNSA. V shed 5 bases, J shed 13 bases, and the junction held 17 bases outside the gene matches. There are 15 residues in the CDR3. Written as DNA, the CDR3 is TGTGCCAGCAGCCTCTCGGGACAGGGTTTTTCGTATTGCACCTTC. Translated, it gives CASSLSGQGFSYCTF.

The chain links TRBV19 to TRBJ2-5, with unresolved D. This CDR3 has 13 amino acids. V lost 3 bases, J lost 1 base, and 6 bases lay in between. Looked up from germline, CDR1 is LNHDA and CDR2 is SQIVND (reference sequence). The CDR3 is CASSINSQETQYF. DNA for the CDR3: TGTGCCAGTAGTATTAACAGCCAAGAGACCCAGTACTTC.

This clone came up a few times. The rearrangement links TRBV14 to TRBJ2-1; weak D call: TRBD2 (5 bases). Germline CDR1 is SGHDN and CDR2 is FVKESK. The CDR3 loop spans 14 amino acids. Trimming removed 1 base at V and 10 bases at J, with 14 bases between. This chain's CDR3 is CASSQVGPRREQFF. CDR3 DNA: TGTGCCAGCAGCCAAGTCGGGCCACGGAGGGAGCAGTTCTTC. The full variable domain, rest sourced from reference TRBV14 and TRBJ2-1, is EAGVTQFPSHSVIEKGQTVTLRCDPISGHDNLYWYRRVMGKEIKFLLHFVKESKQDESGMPNNRFLAERTGGTYSTLKVQPAELEDSGVYFCASSQVGPRREQFFGPGTRLTVL.

This chain connects TRBV6-1 to TRBJ2-3; maybe TRBD1 (5 bases). With 0 bases removed from V and 8 bases from J, the gap between germline ends came to 9 bases. Germline V CDR1 and CDR2: MNHNS, SASEGT. CDR3 size: 13 residues. The CDR3 reads CASSEAYQGTQYF. The CDR3 nucleotides are TGTGCCAGCAGTGAAGCGTATCAGGGTACGCAGTATTTT.

The chain combines TRBV19 with TRBJ1-5; maybe TRBD1 (6 bases). The germline CDR1 and CDR2 sequences are LNHDA and SQIVND (reference sequence). The CDR3 is 13 amino acids. The germline V and J ends were trimmed by 9 bases and 6 bases, with 15 bases remaining between them. The chain's CDR3 is CASGGDRSQPQHF. CDR3 DNA: TGTGCCAGCGGTGGCGACAGGTCTCAGCCCCAGCATTTT.

This clone was counted between two and nine times. J is TRBJ2-7 and V is TRBV5-4, with 8 bases fitting TRBD1. The CDR3 length is 15 residues. From germline, CDR1 is SGHNT and CDR2 YYREEE (reference sequence). Losses at the gene ends were 3 bases for V and 3 bases for J; bases not matched to a gene: 8. The CDR3 DNA sequence: TGTGCCAGCAGCTCTACCGGACAGGGTCGCTACGAGCAGTACTTC. Its protein product is CASSSTGQGRYEQYF.